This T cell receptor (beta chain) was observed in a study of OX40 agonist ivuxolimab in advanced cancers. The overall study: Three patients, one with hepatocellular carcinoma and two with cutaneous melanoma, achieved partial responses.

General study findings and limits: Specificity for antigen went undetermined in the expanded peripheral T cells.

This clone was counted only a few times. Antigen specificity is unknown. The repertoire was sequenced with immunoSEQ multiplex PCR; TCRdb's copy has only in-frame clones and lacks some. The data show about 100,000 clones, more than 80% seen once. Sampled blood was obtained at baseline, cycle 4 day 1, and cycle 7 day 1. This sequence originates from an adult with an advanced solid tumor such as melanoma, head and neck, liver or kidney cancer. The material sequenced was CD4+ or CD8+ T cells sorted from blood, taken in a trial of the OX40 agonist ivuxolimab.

CDR3 in amino acids: CSAPGPFF. For the CDR3, the DNA is TGCAGTGCCCCGGGACCTTTCTTT. The gene calls are TRBV20-1 and TRBJ1-1, with TRBD1 as a possible D gene (5 bases). The germline gives CDR1 DFQATT, CDR2 SNEGSKA (reference sequence). The CDR3 is 8 residues long. Between the trimmed V and J ends, which lost 6 bases and 12 bases, there was a span of 8 bases.